This is a list of T cell receptor beta chains from one sample in a study of PD-1 blockade in mismatch repair-deficient tumors. Measured with immunoSEQ multiplex PCR; TCRdb has only the in-frame clones, and not every one. This sample yields some 100,000 clones, of which about 79% are seen a single time; around 6.6% belongs to the top ten. The material sequenced was peripheral blood, taken approximately 8 months after starting pembrolizumab. The source is an adult with mismatch repair-deficient cancer. The CDR3 runs from the conserved cysteine through the conserved F or W.

cdr3_length: 17; j_call: TRBJ2-5; v_call: TRBV27; cdr3_aa: CASSMQGPLAGHETQYF
cdr3_length: 17; j_call: TRBJ2-4; v_call: TRBV25-1; cdr3_aa: CASSEGVGDLAKNIQYF
cdr3_length: 14; j_call: TRBJ2-2; v_call: TRBV18; cdr3_aa: CASSPSMNTGELFF
cdr3_length: 15; j_call: TRBJ2-4; v_call: TRBV7-2; cdr3_aa: CASSPGQGVKNIQYF
cdr3_length: 14; j_call: TRBJ2-7; v_call: TRBV5-4; cdr3_aa: CASSVSGSDGEQYF
cdr3_length: 15; j_call: TRBJ1-3; v_call: TRBV7-2; cdr3_aa: CASSLDRGPGNTIYF
cdr3_length: 14; j_call: TRBJ2-1; v_call: TRBV30; cdr3_aa: CAWSVRGDYNEQFF
cdr3_length: 13; j_call: TRBJ2-1; v_call: TRBV11-2; cdr3_aa: CASSLGQNNEQFF
cdr3_length: 12; j_call: TRBJ2-1; v_call: TRBV19; cdr3_aa: CASSIPGNEQFF
cdr3_length: 15; j_call: TRBJ2-1; v_call: TRBV12-5; cdr3_aa: CASGLVLGGYNEQFF
cdr3_length: 16; j_call: TRBJ2-1; v_call: TRBV5-4; cdr3_aa: CASSQALERASNEQFF
cdr3_length: 14; j_call: TRBJ1-1; v_call: TRBV19; cdr3_aa: CASSIVGTDTEAFF
cdr3_length: 17; j_call: TRBJ2-7; v_call: TRBV19; cdr3_aa: CASSIRTSGRADYEQYF
cdr3_length: 14; j_call: TRBJ2-5; v_call: TRBV29-1; cdr3_aa: CSVEEGRGRETQYF
cdr3_length: 14; j_call: TRBJ1-5; v_call: TRBV11-2; cdr3_aa: CASSLGAPGQPQHF
cdr3_length: 11; j_call: TRBJ2-5; v_call: TRBV30; cdr3_aa: CAGGRLETQYF
cdr3_length: 12; j_call: TRBJ1-2; v_call: TRBV6-1; cdr3_aa: CASKDRVYGYTF
cdr3_length: 21; j_call: TRBJ1-5; v_call: TRBV12-5; cdr3_aa: CASGLTGPDRMAAYSNQPQHF
cdr3_length: 15; j_call: TRBJ2-1; v_call: TRBV6-5; cdr3_aa: CASSYLAGYYNEQFF
cdr3_length: 12; j_call: TRBJ2-4; v_call: TRBV6-5; cdr3_aa: CASSYEGRIQYF
cdr3_length: 13; j_call: TRBJ1-3; v_call: TRBV30; cdr3_aa: CAWSPGGGNTIYF
cdr3_length: 16; j_call: TRBJ2-3; v_call: TRBV5-1; cdr3_aa: CASSSSTSGTTDTQYF
cdr3_length: 11; j_call: TRBJ2-7; v_call: TRBV7-6; cdr3_aa: CASSAAYEQYF
cdr3_length: 16; j_call: TRBJ2-7; v_call: TRBV13; cdr3_aa: CASSLWGEGHLREQYF
cdr3_length: 13; j_call: TRBJ2-3; v_call: TRBV10-2; cdr3_aa: CASTERNTDTQYF
cdr3_length: 12; j_call: TRBJ1-2; v_call: TRBV7-9; cdr3_aa: CASSLARYGYTF
cdr3_length: 14; j_call: TRBJ1-1; v_call: TRBV5-4; cdr3_aa: CASSPGTRNTEAFF
cdr3_length: 13; j_call: TRBJ1-1; v_call: TRBV6-6; cdr3_aa: CASSYEGNTEAFF
cdr3_length: 12; j_call: TRBJ2-7; v_call: TRBV6-6; cdr3_aa: CASTLDGYEQYF
cdr3_length: 15; j_call: TRBJ1-1; v_call: TRBV29-1; cdr3_aa: CSVERQGTKNTEAFF
cdr3_length: 14; j_call: TRBJ2-7; v_call: TRBV10-3; cdr3_aa: CAISGSGLNYEQYF
cdr3_length: 16; j_call: TRBJ1-4; v_call: TRBV19; cdr3_aa: CASTVTGVFANEKLFF
cdr3_length: 13; j_call: TRBJ2-7; v_call: TRBV7-9; cdr3_aa: CASSPRGPYEQYF
cdr3_length: 16; j_call: TRBJ2-3; v_call: TRBV5-4; cdr3_aa: CASSLIAVPSTDTQYF
cdr3_length: 10; j_call: TRBJ1-2; v_call: TRBV7-8; cdr3_aa: CATGDYGYTF
cdr3_length: 13; j_call: TRBJ1-1; v_call: TRBV18; cdr3_aa: CASSPGTGTEAFF
cdr3_length: 15; j_call: TRBJ2-7; v_call: TRBV6-6; cdr3_aa: CASSYSRDASYEQYF
cdr3_length: 14; j_call: TRBJ2-7; v_call: TRBV5-6; cdr3_aa: CASRDRALSYEQYF
cdr3_length: 14; j_call: .; v_call: TRBV27; cdr3_aa: CASSLGLHSYEQYF
cdr3_length: 17; j_call: TRBJ2-3; v_call: TRBV5-6; cdr3_aa: CASSPILAGGLTDTQYF
cdr3_length: 15; j_call: TRBJ1-1; v_call: TRBV19; cdr3_aa: CASSIDLRGIPEAFF
cdr3_length: 15; j_call: TRBJ2-1; v_call: TRBV7-2; cdr3_aa: CASSLIGGSDNEQFF
cdr3_length: 15; j_call: TRBJ2-1; v_call: TRBV5-1; cdr3_aa: CASSFGTSGRSEQFF
cdr3_length: 15; j_call: TRBJ2-5; v_call: TRBV5-1; cdr3_aa: CASSLQGMGVETQYF
cdr3_length: 12; j_call: TRBJ2-7; v_call: TRBV7-9; cdr3_aa: CASSLVSGKQYF
cdr3_length: 14; j_call: TRBJ2-7; v_call: TRBV5-6; cdr3_aa: CASSYPTGGNEQYF
cdr3_length: 14; j_call: TRBJ2-2; v_call: TRBV29-1; cdr3_aa: CSVPTPSGTGELFF
cdr3_length: 14; j_call: TRBJ2-1; v_call: TRBV11-2; cdr3_aa: CASSLGGTHNEQFF
cdr3_length: 13; j_call: TRBJ1-2; v_call: TRBV7-2; cdr3_aa: CASSLWTMGGYTF
cdr3_length: 15; j_call: TRBJ1-1; v_call: TRBV4-2; cdr3_aa: CASSQERQGFPEAFF
cdr3_length: 17; j_call: TRBJ2-1; v_call: TRBV5-4; cdr3_aa: CASSLGTGQGSRNEQFF